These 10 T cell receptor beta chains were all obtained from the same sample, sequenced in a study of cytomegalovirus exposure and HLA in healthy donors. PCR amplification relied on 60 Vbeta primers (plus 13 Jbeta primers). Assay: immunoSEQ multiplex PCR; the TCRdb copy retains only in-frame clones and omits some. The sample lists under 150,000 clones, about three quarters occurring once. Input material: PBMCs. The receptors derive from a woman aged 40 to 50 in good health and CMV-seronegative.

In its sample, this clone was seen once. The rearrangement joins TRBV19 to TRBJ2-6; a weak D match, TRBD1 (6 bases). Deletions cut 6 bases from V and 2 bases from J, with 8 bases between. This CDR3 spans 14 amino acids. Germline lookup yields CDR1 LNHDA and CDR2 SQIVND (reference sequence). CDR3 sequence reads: CASSSGAGANVLTF. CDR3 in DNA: TGTGCCAGTAGCTCAGGGGCTGGGGCCAACGTCCTGACTTTC.

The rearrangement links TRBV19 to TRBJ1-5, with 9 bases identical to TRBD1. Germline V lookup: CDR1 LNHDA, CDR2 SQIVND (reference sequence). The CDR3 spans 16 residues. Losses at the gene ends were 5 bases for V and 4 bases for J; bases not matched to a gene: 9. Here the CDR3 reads CASSSPGQGGNQPQHF. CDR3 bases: TGTGCCAGTAGTTCCCCGGGACAGGGTGGAAATCAGCCCCAGCATTTT. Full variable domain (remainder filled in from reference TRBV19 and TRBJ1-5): DGGITQSPKYLFRKEGQNVTLSCEQNLNHDAMYWYRQDPGQGLRLIYYSQIVNDFQKGDIAEGYSVSREKKESFPLTVTSAQKNPTAFYLCASSSPGQGGNQPQHFGDGTRLSIL.

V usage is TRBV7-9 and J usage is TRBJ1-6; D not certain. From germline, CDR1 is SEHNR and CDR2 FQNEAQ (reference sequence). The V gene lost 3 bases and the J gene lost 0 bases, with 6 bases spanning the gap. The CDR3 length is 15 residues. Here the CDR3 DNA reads TGTGCCAGCAGCTTCCTGAGCTCCTATAATTCACCCCTCCACTTT. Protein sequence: CASSFLSSYNSPLHF.

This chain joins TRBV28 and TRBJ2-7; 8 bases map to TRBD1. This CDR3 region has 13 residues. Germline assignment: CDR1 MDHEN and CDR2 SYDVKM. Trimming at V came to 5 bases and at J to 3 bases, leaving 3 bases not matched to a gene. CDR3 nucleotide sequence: TGTGCCAGCAGTCCAGGGGGCCGCTACGAGCAGTACTTC. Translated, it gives CASSPGGRYEQYF.

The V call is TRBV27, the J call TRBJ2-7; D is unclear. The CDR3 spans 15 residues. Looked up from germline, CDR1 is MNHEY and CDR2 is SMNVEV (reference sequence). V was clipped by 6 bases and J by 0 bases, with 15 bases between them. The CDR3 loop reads CASSYTIGSSYEQYF. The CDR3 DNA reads TGTGCCAGCAGCTACACCATCGGGTCCTCCTACGAGCAGTACTTC.

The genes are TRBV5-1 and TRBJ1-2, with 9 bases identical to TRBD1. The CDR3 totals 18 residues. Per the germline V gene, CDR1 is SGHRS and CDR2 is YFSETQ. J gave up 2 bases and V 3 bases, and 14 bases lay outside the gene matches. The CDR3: CASSSGQGSLAANYGYTF. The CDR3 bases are TGCGCCAGCAGCTCCGGACAGGGGTCTTTGGCGGCGAACTATGGCTACACCTTC.

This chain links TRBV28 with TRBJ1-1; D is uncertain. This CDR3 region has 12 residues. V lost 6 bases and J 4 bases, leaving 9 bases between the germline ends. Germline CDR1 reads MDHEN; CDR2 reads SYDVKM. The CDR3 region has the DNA TGTGCCAGCAGCCCTCTTCCCACTGAAGCTTTCTTT. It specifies CASSPLPTEAFF. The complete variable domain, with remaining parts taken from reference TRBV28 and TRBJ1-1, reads DVKVTQSSRYLVKRTGEKVFLECVQDMDHENMFWYRQDPGLGLRLIYFSYDVKMKEKGDIPEGYSVSREKKERFSLILESASTNQTSMYLCASSPLPTEAFFGQGTRLTVV.

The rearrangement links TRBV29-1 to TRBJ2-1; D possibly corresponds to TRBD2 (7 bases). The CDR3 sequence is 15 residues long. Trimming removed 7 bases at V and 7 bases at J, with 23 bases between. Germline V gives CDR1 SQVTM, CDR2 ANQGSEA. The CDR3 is CSGGKGEGIINEQFF. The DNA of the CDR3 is TGCAGCGGGGGGAAGGGGGAGGGGATAATTAATGAGCAGTTCTTC.

This chain's CDR3 is CASSLKRGYNEQFF. CDR3 DNA: TGTGCCAGCAGCCTCAAACGGGGCTACAATGAGCAGTTCTTC. The chain links TRBV27 to TRBJ2-1, with D perhaps TRBD2 (5 bases). Deletions cut 6 bases from V and 3 bases from J, with 12 bases between. The germline CDR1 and CDR2 sequences are MNHEY and SMNVEV (reference sequence). CDR3 length: 14 residues.

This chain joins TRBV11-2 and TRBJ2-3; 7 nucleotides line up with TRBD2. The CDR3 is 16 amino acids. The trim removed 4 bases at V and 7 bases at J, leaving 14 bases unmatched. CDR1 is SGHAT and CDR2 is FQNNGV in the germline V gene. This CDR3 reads CASSSLEAGEGNTQYF. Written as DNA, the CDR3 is TGTGCCAGCAGCTCGCTTGAGGCGGGAGAGGGGAATACGCAGTATTTT.